This TCR beta chain originates from a study of early T cells in non-severe SARS-CoV-2 infection (dated by TCRdb to about 2021). Context from the whole study: Bulk RNA from unsorted whole blood was used for TCR sequencing, so alpha and beta chains could not be paired. Points the paper makes about the study in general: VDJdb matching was skewed toward anti-spike CD8 responses, so virus-specific expansions were likely underestimated and private and CD4 specificities were missed.

This clonotype is judged medium-sized (0.01 to 0.1%). Its target antigen remains unknown. Per-nucleotide qualities are absent, and no much larger clonotype sits a single base away. The study was a case-control design nested within a healthcare worker cohort in London, UK, with weekly nasopharyngeal swab PCR tests and blood sampling. Between 23 and 31 March 2020, the week of the UK lockdown, healthcare workers were enrolled and then followed up weekly for as long as 16 weeks. The library relied on 5' RACE. Reads for this sample came from a NextSeq 500. To correct for sequencing error and PCR bias, the TCR library protocol tagged individual cDNA molecules with unique molecular identifiers. TCR alpha and beta chains were both sequenced, and the abundances of alpha and beta sequences in each sample were closely correlated with each other. For the original study's pipeline: Decombinator V4 was used to perform V gene, J gene and CDR3 annotation of TCR sequences. Expanded TCRs were defined as changing significantly between any two time points under a Poisson model with p below 0.0001. TCR abundances were normalised to the total number of TCRs sequenced per sample and were expressed as counts per million. TRAV1-2 paired with TRAJ12, TRAJ20 or TRAJ33 defined MAIT TCRs, while TRAV10 paired with TRAJ18 defined iNKT TCRs. VDJdb, accessed 1 November 2021, was searched for CMV, EBV and SARS-CoV-2 annotated TCRs, with TCRs annotated for multiple antigens excluded. The public reads were reanalyzed by TCRdb: fastp trimming at Q25, MiXCR alignment, in-frame beta chains only. Each entry is one CDR3 protein sequence, shown with its most common DNA and genes. TCRdb's processing, not the authors', yielded these V and J calls. Counted in this sample were about 22,000 distinct CDR3 sequences; approximately 5% of them appeared once. The ten largest account for 16% of the sample.

Its CDR3 holds 13 amino acids, cysteine through phenylalanine. Only the CDR3 DNA stays, 39 bases, in frame from base 1. The V end loses 6 bases and the J end loses 8 bases, and a stretch of 14 bases separates them. CDR1 and CDR2, looked up from the germline V gene (reference sequence), are LNHDA and SQIVND. The TCR sequence derives from an adult who was a healthcare worker with PCR-confirmed SARS-CoV-2 infection or an uninfected control (not recorded which). Sequencing was performed on whole blood. The chain joins TRBV19 to TRBJ2-4, with no confidently assigned D gene. The bases are TGTGCCAGTAGAAGAGACCGGTGGGACATTCAGTACTTC. Its amino acids are CASRRDRWDIQYF.